Shown below are 11 T cell receptor beta chains from a single sample sequenced in a study of blood T cell repertoires in COVID-19. Here immunoSEQ multiplex PCR was the method, and the copy in TCRdb shows in-frame clones only, minus some. The sample lists 300,000 to 400,000 clones, 80% to 90% seen once, with about 6% in the top ten. Input material: peripheral blood. These receptors originate from a woman aged 45-65 years with COVID-19, enrolled during active disease.

The chain has TRBV5-1 and TRBJ2-2, with 12 bases that match TRBD2. This CDR3 region has 16 residues. V lost 4 bases, J lost 3 bases, and 4 bases stayed unmatched. The germline CDR1 and CDR2 sequences are SGHRS and YFSETQ. The CDR3 loop reads CASSPGLAGYTGELFF. CDR3 nucleotides: TGCGCCAGCAGCCCGGGACTAGCGGGCTACACCGGGGAGCTGTTTTTT.

The rearrangement joins TRBV7-9 to TRBJ2-7; 10 bases are shared with TRBD2. CDR1 and CDR2 (germline): SEHNR, FQNEAQ (reference sequence). V lost 4 bases to trimming and J lost 5 bases; unmatched junction nucleotides: 11. CDR3 length: 16 residues. Written as DNA, the CDR3 is TGTGCCAGCAGCTCGGGAGCGGGAGGGCCCAACGACGAGCAGTACTTC. This codes for CASSSGAGGPNDEQYF.

A single count supports this clone. Here the CDR3 reads CAWSVYKFRGHIDTEAFF. The CDR3 nucleotides are TGTGCCTGGAGTGTATATAAGTTTCGGGGACACATAGATACTGAAGCTTTCTTT. The J gene is TRBJ1-1, the V gene TRBV30, with a possible D match to TRBD1 (6 bases). The V end lost 0 bases, the J end lost 5 bases, and 25 bases lay between the germline ends. CDR3 length equals 18 residues. The germline V gene has CDR1 GTSNPN and CDR2 SVGIG (reference sequence).

The rearrangement uses TRBV5-6 and TRBJ1-2, with D tentatively TRBD1 (6 bases). This CDR3 contains 13 residues. Germline loops: CDR1 SGHDT, CDR2 YYEEEE. V shed 5 bases and J shed 6 bases, with 14 bases lying between them. The CDR3 region has the DNA TGTGCCAGCAGGTACGGGACAAGGAATGGCTACACCTTC. This translates into CASRYGTRNGYTF.

The rearrangement joins TRBV10-1 to TRBJ2-7, with no clear D. The CDR3 is 12 amino acids. The V end was cut by 5 bases, the J end by 0 bases, with 5 bases between. Per the germline V gene, CDR1 is WNHNN and CDR2 is SYGVQD (reference sequence). The CDR3 bases are TGCGCCAGCAGTCCTAGCTCCTACGAGCAGTACTTC. It is translated as CASSPSSYEQYF.

The rearrangement joins TRBV4-1 to TRBJ2-1; the match to TRBD2 covers 11 bases. This CDR3 comprises 19 residues. The V and J ends lost 1 base and 8 bases, in that order; junction bases with no gene match: 16. The germline V gene encodes CDR1 MGHRA and CDR2 YSYEKL. Written as DNA, the CDR3 is TGCGCCAGCAGCCAAGCCGGACCTCGTAGCGGGAGGGCCTATGATGAGCAGTTCTTC. It translates to CASSQAGPRSGRAYDEQFF.

The chain recombines TRBV6-5 with TRBJ2-7, with 9 bases matching TRBD1. V was clipped by 5 bases and J by 3 bases; unmatched bases: 8. The CDR3 runs to 15 residues. CDR1 is MNHEY and CDR2 is SVGAGI in the germline V gene. CDR3: CASSPKQGASYEQYF. CDR3 sequence (DNA): TGTGCCAGCAGTCCAAAACAGGGGGCTAGCTACGAGCAGTACTTC.

The CDR3 is CASSPRGLSYNEQFF. The CDR3 region has the DNA TGTGCCAGCAGCCCCCGGGGACTATCCTACAATGAGCAGTTCTTC. This chain connects TRBV7-2 to TRBJ2-1, with 7 bases that match TRBD2. Germline CDR1 reads SGHTA; CDR2 reads FQGNSA. J lost 1 base, V lost 5 bases, and 5 bases had no gene match. The CDR3 is 15 amino acids.

This chain connects TRBV11-2 to TRBJ1-6; D is unclear. The CDR3 covers 13 residues. Trimming left V 1 base short and J 4 bases short, with 2 bases between. Germline lookup yields CDR1 SGHAT and CDR2 FQNNGV. DNA for the CDR3: TGTGCCAGCAGCTTAGCATATAATTCACCCCTCCACTTT. Protein: CASSLAYNSPLHF.

J is TRBJ1-6 and V is TRBV3-1 (or the pseudogene TRBV3-2); 8 nucleotides align to TRBD1. V trimming: 7 bases; J trimming: 6 bases; junction bases outside the gene matches: 8. The CDR3 covers 15 residues. Germline V CDR1 and CDR2: LGHDT, YNNKEL (reference sequence). Here the CDR3 DNA reads TGTGCCAGCACCGGACAGGGAGGAGGTAATTCACCCCTCCACTTT. Translating gives CASTGQGGGNSPLHF.

The chain couples TRBV27 to TRBJ1-1; 8 bases align to TRBD1. This CDR3 has 14 residues. Germline values: CDR1 MNHEY, CDR2 SMNVEV (reference sequence). V gave up 6 bases and J gave up 0 bases; unmatched junction bases: 3. CDR3 protein: CASRRTGLNTEAFF. The CDR3 DNA sequence: TGTGCCAGCAGGCGGACAGGGCTGAACACTGAAGCTTTCTTT.